Sequencing of this T cell receptor (beta chain) was carried out in a study of blood T cells in healthy people across ages. Across the study: Researchers report that template switching captured about one barcoded beta molecule per two T cells. General observations from the study: Estimates drawn from one million T cells were deemed to understate diversity. With naive T cell percentage, TCR beta diversity showed a strong correlation.

Trimming removed 6 bases from V and 0 bases from J; junction bases left unmatched: 8. CDR1 is MNHEY and CDR2 is SMNVEV in the germline V gene (reference sequence). The length of the CDR3 is 17 residues. The second PCR ran roughly 6 to 11 cycles with a sample-barcoded 5' primer and J-beta primers. TCRdb fed the 5' RACE reads into MiXCR, producing one record per CDR3 protein. The profile shows roughly 1,500,000 distinct CDR3 sequences, 30% to 40% of them singletons. As to this clonotype: Its specificity is not known.

Sequencing input: blood. The receptor's source is a woman aged 30 to 39 in good health. This sequence joins TRBV27 and TRBJ2-1, with TRBD2 matching 10 bases. The CDR3: CASRRLAGVFSYNEQFF. CDR3 coding DNA: TGTGCCAGCAGGAGGCTAGCGGGAGTATTCTCCTACAATGAGCAGTTCTTC.